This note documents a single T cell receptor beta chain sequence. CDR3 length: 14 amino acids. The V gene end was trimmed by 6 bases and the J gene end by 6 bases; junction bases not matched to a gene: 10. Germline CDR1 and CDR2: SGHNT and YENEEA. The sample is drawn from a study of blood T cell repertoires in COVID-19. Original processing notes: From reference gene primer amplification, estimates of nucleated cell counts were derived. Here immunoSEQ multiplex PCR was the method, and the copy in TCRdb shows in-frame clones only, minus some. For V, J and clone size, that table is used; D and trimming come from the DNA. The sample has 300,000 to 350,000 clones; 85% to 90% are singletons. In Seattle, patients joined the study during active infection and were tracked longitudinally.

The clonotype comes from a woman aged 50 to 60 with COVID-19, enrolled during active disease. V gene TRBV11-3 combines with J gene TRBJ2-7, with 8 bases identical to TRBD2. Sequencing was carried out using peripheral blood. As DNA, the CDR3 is TGTGCCAGCAGACGCTCGGGGGGGCCCTCCGAGCAGTACTTC. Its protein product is CASRRSGGPSEQYF.